Below are 6 T cell receptor beta chains sequenced from a single sample in a study of OX40 agonist ivuxolimab in advanced cancers. Repertoires were generated with immunoSEQ multiplex PCR, while TCRdb's copy carries only in-frame clones and drops some. The repertoire holds around 66,000 clones, about four fifths seen once, with approximately 6.7% in the top ten. This specimen was CD4+ or CD8+ T cells sorted from blood, taken in a trial of the OX40 agonist ivuxolimab. The origin of the receptors is an adult with an advanced solid tumor such as melanoma, head and neck, liver or kidney cancer.

The genes are TRBV29-1 and TRBJ1-2; TRBD1 matches 7 bases. J gave up 7 bases and V 2 bases, and 4 bases lay outside the gene matches. The CDR3 spans 12 residues. Germline CDR1 and CDR2: SQVTM and ANQGSEA. CDR3 sequence (DNA): TGCAGCGTTGAAAAGGGGGCTAGTGGCTACACCTTC. The encoded protein is CSVEKGASGYTF.

This clone was seen a few times. This chain links TRBV27 with TRBJ2-1; TRBD1 is a possible D gene (7 bases). V dropped 6 bases and J dropped 4 bases, with 19 bases sitting between them. The CDR3 totals 16 residues. Germline CDR1 and CDR2: MNHEY and SMNVEV (reference sequence). In nucleotides, the CDR3 is TGTGCCAGCAGGGAGGGGGCGACCCGTATATACAATGAGCAGTTCTTC. Translating it yields CASREGATRIYNEQFF.

This CDR3 reads CASSMGRGGSANEKLFF. CDR3 in DNA: TGTGCCAGTAGTATGGGCAGGGGAGGATCGGCTAATGAAAAACTGTTTTTT. The rearrangement links TRBV19 to TRBJ1-4, with TRBD1 as a possible D gene (6 bases). V dropped 3 bases and J dropped 3 bases, with 17 bases sitting between them. Germline CDR1 LNHDA, CDR2 SQIVND (reference sequence). The CDR3 length is 17 residues. Full variable domain (missing parts from reference TRBV19 and TRBJ1-4): DGGITQSPKYLFRKEGQNVTLSCEQNLNHDAMYWYRQDPGQGLRLIYYSQIVNDFQKGDIAEGYSVSREKKESFPLTVTSAQKNPTAFYLCASSMGRGGSANEKLFFGSGTQLSVL.

The chain carries TRBV10-3 and TRBJ1-2, with D perhaps TRBD1 (6 bases). Deletions cut 8 bases from V and 8 bases from J, with 12 bases between. Germline assignment: CDR1 ENHRY and CDR2 SYGVKD. The CDR3 spans 11 residues. The CDR3 DNA reads as TGTGCCATCTACGAGGGGGACGGCTACACCTTC. This codes for CAIYEGDGYTF.

This sequence joins TRBV15 and TRBJ1-1; 11 bases are shared with TRBD1. The V gene end was trimmed by 4 bases and the J gene end by 4 bases; junction bases not matched to a gene: 5. CDR3 length: 15 amino acids. The germline V gene has CDR1 LNHNV and CDR2 YYDKDF (reference sequence). The CDR3 DNA follows: TGTGCCACCAGCACGGGACAGGGGGTCAGCACTGAAGCTTTCTTT. Its protein product is CATSTGQGVSTEAFF.

This clone was recorded only once. This chain uses TRBV28 with TRBJ2-5; the D gene could be TRBD1 or TRBD2 (6 bases each). The end of the DNA aligns better with TRBJ2-7, so the J call may be wrong. Germline CDR1 is MDHEN and CDR2 is SYDVKM. CDR3 length: 14 residues. CDR3 protein: CASSQLGGRYEQYF. CDR3 nucleotides: TGTGCCAGCAGTCAATTAGGGGGGAGATACGAGCAGTACTTC.